This T cell receptor beta chain was found in a study of regulatory T cells in long-lasting Graves disease. This clonotype was found many times. HTBI primers from iRepertoire and Arm-PCR of CDR3 regions yielded the TCR beta libraries. TCRdb reanalysed the multiplex PCR reads using MiXCR and keeps one entry per CDR3 protein. The sample lists approximately 490,000 distinct CDR3 sequences, roughly 15% seen once, with about 12% in the top ten. Germline V gives CDR1 MDHEN, CDR2 SYDVKM. After removal of 5 bases from V and 4 bases from J, the junction contained 25 bases not matched to a gene. This CDR3 comprises 20 residues. Time point here: newly diagnosed GD, antithyroid drugs for less than 3 months. PBMC RNA was the source of the TCR library. In addition, the sample was reused for a study of T cells in Graves' hyperthyroidism and ophthalmopathy.

Sample: peripheral blood mononuclear cells (PBMCs), taken at new diagnosis, from a patient treated with antithyroid drugs. This chain connects TRBV28 to TRBJ2-7, with 8 bases that match TRBD2. The sequence derives from a man in his forties or fifties with Graves disease. The CDR3 DNA reads TGTGCCAGCAGTCTCTATTGGGCCCTTAGCGGGGAATGGCGTGAGTACGAGCAGTACTTC. This codes for CASSLYWALSGEWREYEQYF.